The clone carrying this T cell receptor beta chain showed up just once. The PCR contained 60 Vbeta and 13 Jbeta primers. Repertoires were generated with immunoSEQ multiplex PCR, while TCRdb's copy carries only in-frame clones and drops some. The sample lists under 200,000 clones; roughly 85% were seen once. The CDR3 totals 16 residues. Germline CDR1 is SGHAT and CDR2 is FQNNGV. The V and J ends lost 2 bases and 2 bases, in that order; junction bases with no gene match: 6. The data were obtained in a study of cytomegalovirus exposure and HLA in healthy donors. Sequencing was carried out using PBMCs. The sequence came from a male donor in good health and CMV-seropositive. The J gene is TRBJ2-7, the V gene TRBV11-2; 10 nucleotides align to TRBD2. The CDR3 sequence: CASSLSQRGGAYEQYF. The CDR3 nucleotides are TGTGCCAGCAGCTTATCTCAGCGGGGGGGAGCCTACGAGCAGTACTTC.